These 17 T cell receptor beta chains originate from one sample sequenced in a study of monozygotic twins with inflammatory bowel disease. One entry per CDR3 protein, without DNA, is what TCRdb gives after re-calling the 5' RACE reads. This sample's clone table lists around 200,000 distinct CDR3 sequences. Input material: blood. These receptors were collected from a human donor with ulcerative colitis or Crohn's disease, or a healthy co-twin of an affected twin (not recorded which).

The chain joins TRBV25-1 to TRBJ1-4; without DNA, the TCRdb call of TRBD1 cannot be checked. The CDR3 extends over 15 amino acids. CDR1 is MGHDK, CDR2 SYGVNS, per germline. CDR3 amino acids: CASRLRGAVAAKLFF.

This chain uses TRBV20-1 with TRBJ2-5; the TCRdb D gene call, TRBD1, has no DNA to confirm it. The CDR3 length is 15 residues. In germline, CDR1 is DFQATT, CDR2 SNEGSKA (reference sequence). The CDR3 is CSARDWDRGGETQYF.

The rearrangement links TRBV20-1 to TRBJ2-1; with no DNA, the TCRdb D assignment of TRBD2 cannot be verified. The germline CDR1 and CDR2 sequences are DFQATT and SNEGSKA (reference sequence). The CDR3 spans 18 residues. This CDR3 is CSARWLAGGDGSYNEQFF.

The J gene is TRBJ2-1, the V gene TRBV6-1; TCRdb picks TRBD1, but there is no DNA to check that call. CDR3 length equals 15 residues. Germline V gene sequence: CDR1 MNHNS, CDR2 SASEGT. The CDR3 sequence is CASIGTGGSYNEQFF.

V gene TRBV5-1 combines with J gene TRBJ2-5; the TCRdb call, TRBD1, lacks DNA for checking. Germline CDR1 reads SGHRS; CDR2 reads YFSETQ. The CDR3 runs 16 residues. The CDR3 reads CASSRQGQSYQETQYF.

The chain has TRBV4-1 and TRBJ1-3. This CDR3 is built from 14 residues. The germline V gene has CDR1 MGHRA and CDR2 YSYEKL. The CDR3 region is CASSQGGGGNTIYF.

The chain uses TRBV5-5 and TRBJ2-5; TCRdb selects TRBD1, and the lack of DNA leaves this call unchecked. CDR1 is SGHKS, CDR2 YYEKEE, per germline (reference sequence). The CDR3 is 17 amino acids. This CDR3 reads CASSSLWGGWGVETQYF.

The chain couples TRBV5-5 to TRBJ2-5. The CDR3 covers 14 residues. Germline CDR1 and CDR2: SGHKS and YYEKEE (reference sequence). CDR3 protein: CASSPAVDQETQYF.

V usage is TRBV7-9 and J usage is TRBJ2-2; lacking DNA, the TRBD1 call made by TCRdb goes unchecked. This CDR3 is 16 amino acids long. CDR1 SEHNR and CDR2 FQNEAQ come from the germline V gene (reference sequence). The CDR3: CATKLNRATNTGELFF.

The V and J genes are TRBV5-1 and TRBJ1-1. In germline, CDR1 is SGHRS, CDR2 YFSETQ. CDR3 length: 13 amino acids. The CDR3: CASSFGRDTEAFF.

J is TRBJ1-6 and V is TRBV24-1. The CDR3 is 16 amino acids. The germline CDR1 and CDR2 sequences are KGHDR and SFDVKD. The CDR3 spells CATSDLQGSYNSPLHF.

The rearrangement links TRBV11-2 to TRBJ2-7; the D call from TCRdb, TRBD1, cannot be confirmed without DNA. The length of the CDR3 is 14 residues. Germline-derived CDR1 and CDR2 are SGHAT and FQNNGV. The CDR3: CASSYRDRGREQYF.

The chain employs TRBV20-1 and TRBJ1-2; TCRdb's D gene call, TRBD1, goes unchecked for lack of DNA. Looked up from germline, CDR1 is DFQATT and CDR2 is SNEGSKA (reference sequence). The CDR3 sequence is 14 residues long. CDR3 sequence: CSAQPGQGAYGYTF.

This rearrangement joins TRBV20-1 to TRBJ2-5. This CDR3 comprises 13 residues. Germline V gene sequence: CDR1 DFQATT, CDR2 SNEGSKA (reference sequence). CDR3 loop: CSARLTEVETQYF.

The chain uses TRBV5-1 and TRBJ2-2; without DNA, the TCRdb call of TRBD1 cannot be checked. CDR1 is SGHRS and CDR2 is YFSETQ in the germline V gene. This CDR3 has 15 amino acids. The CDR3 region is CASSARRQNTGELFF.

CDR3 residues: CASSLGRTQPQHF. The rearrangement links TRBV12-3 or TRBV12-4 to TRBJ1-5. The CDR3 spans 13 residues.

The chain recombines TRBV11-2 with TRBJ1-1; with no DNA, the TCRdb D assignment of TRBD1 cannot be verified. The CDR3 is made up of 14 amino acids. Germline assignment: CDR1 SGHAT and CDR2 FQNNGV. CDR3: CASSHRGGSTEAFF.